The 30 T cell receptor beta chains reported below all come from one sample, sequenced in a study of identical twins. TCRdb independently ran MiXCR on the 5' RACE reads; one entry per CDR3 protein. This table has around 1.7 million distinct CDR3 sequences, about 32% appearing once. The sequencing input was cord blood. These receptors were taken from a newborn girl in good health.

This chain links TRBV5-1 with TRBJ2-7, with 8 bases aligning to TRBD1. V was pared by 3 bases and J by 3 bases, with 5 bases of the junction left unmatched. Germline V gene lookup returns CDR1 SGHRS and CDR2 YFSETQ. The CDR3 runs to 14 residues. CDR3 bases: TGCGCCAGCAGCTCGGACAGGGTTCACTACGAGCAGTACTTC. As protein: CASSSDRVHYEQYF.

V usage is TRBV20-1 and J usage is TRBJ1-2; 10 positions agree with TRBD1. The CDR3 runs to 13 residues. V was clipped by 8 bases and J by 4 bases; unmatched bases: 7. Germline-derived CDR1 and CDR2 are DFQATT and SNEGSKA (reference sequence). The CDR3, as DNA: TGCAGTTCGACAGGGGGCGCAGGCTATGGCTACACCTTC. Its protein is CSSTGGAGYGYTF.

For this clonotype: The junction departs from the called germline gene at one end, perhaps through a read error. This chain uses TRBV28 with TRBJ2-1; D is undetermined. This CDR3 is built from 11 residues. CDR1 and CDR2 (germline): MDHEN, SYDVKM. CDR3 in DNA: TGTGCCAGCAGCCTTAACAATGGGCAGTTCTTC. Protein: CASSLNNGQFF.

The chain combines TRBV7-2 with TRBJ2-3; D remains unclear. The V gene's germline CDR1 is SGHTA and CDR2 FQGNSA. With 5 bases removed from V and 4 bases from J, the gap between germline ends came to 10 bases. The CDR3 extends over 13 amino acids. CDR3 sequence (DNA): TGTGCCAGCAGCATAGTCGGCCCAGATACGCAGTATTTT. Translating it yields CASSIVGPDTQYF.

This clonotype turned up a few times. This chain connects TRBV30 to TRBJ1-2; D unclear. The CDR3 is 11 residues long. Germline CDR1 reads GTSNPN; CDR2 reads SVGIG (reference sequence). The ends were cut back, 0 bases at V and 8 bases at J, with 7 bases in the middle. The CDR3 region has the DNA TGTGCCTGGAGTGTAGCTCGAGGCTACACCTTC. Its translation: CAWSVARGYTF.

This clonotype was recorded many times. V is TRBV28 and J is TRBJ2-3, with D hard to call. Germline CDR1 is MDHEN and CDR2 is SYDVKM. Trimming left V 5 bases short and J 0 bases short, with 9 bases between. This CDR3 comprises 14 residues. This CDR3 reads CASSRTSSTDTQYF. CDR3 DNA sequence: TGTGCCAGCAGTCGGACCAGTAGCACAGATACGCAGTATTTT.

This clonotype was found a few times. A much more abundant neighbour one base away suggests this may be a read error. The chain employs TRBV2 and TRBJ1-2; D is uncertain. This CDR3 has 10 amino acids. Deletions cut 7 bases from V and 4 bases from J, with 4 bases between. Germline V lookup: CDR1 SNHLY, CDR2 FYNNEI. The DNA of the CDR3 is TGTGCCAGCATGGGCTATGGCTACACCTTC. Its translation is CASMGYGYTF.

The chain carries TRBV5-1 and TRBJ2-2, with D hard to call. The CDR3 is made up of 12 amino acids. Germline lookup yields CDR1 SGHRS and CDR2 YFSETQ. The ends were cut back, 1 base at V and 8 bases at J, with 6 bases in the middle. In nucleotides, the CDR3 is TGCGCCAGCAGCTTGCTGAAGGGGGAGCTGTTTTTT. Its translation: CASSLLKGELFF.

This sequence joins TRBV7-8 and TRBJ1-2; 7 bases are shared with TRBD1. With V trimmed by 3 bases and J by 8 bases, 9 bases remained unmatched. Germline loops: CDR1 SGHVS, CDR2 FQNEAQ. There are 14 residues in the CDR3. CDR3 sequence reads: CASSLVQGRGGYTF. CDR3 nucleotides: TGTGCCAGCAGCTTGGTACAGGGGAGAGGAGGCTACACCTTC.

The chain carries TRBV12-3 or TRBV12-4 and TRBJ1-5, with 7 bases matching TRBD1. The CDR3 runs to 13 residues. J lost 7 bases, V lost 3 bases, and 3 bases had no gene match. In DNA form, the CDR3 reads TGTGCCAGCAGTTTGTTAGGGGGCCAGCCCCAGCATTTT. It encodes CASSLLGGQPQHF.

The chain carries TRBV5-1 and TRBJ2-2, with D perhaps matching TRBD2 (5 bases). The CDR3 length is 14 residues. Per the germline V gene, CDR1 is SGHRS and CDR2 is YFSETQ. V was cut by 9 bases and J by 3 bases, with 15 bases left in between. This chain's CDR3 is CATAGPAYTGELFF. DNA of the CDR3: TGCGCCACCGCGGGCCCGGCCTACACCGGGGAGCTGTTTTTT.

This clonotype has just a few counts. The V gene is TRBV28, the J gene TRBJ1-6, with D possibly matching TRBD1 (5 bases). The length of the CDR3 is 15 residues. CDR1 is MDHEN and CDR2 is SYDVKM in the germline V gene. Trimming pared 6 bases from V and 5 bases from J, leaving 14 bases between. The CDR3 region has the DNA TGTGCCAGCAGCTCTACGGGGCAGGATAATTCACCCCTCCACTTT. Translated: CASSSTGQDNSPLHF.

For this clonotype: The germline gene is not matched at one end of the junction; a read error may be the cause. This chain joins TRBV7-2 and TRBJ2-7, with TRBD2 matching over 7 bases. CDR3 size: 16 residues. Germline-derived CDR1 and CDR2 are SGHTA and FQGNSA. The CDR3 coding sequence is TGTGTCAGCAGCTTAGCCCAGCGGGATAACTACAATGAGCAGTACTTC. It is translated as CVSSLAQRDNYNEQYF.

Note on this clonotype: A read error may explain this, as a much larger clone is one base away. The V and J genes are TRBV4-1 and TRBJ1-4; perhaps TRBD1 as D (6 bases). Germline-derived CDR1 and CDR2 are MGHRA and YSYEKL. The CDR3 has 14 amino acids. CDR3 bases: TGCACCAGCAGCCGGGACACAACTAATGAAAAACTGTTTTTT. Protein: CTSSRDTTNEKLFF.

The J gene is TRBJ2-1, the V gene TRBV4-2; 9 nucleotides line up with TRBD1. In germline, CDR1 is LGHNA, CDR2 YNFKEQ. The J segment lost 5 bases and the V segment lost 4 bases, leaving 6 bases of the junction unmatched. The CDR3 loop spans 15 amino acids. The CDR3 nucleotides are TGTGCCAGCAGCCCCCCGGGACAGGGTCACAATGAGCAGTTCTTC. Protein sequence: CASSPPGQGHNEQFF.

In this sample, this clonotype turned up a few times. The chain uses TRBV21-1 and TRBJ2-7; the DNA was not used to check the table's D call, TRBD2. TRBV21-1 is designated a pseudogene. This CDR3 spans 16 amino acids. CDR3 DNA: TGTGCCAGCCCCCAAAGCCTCCCGGGCCTAAAATACGAGCAGTACTTC. Amino acid sequence: CASPQSLPGLKYEQYF.

This clonotype was seen a handful of times. The chain is built from TRBV27 and TRBJ2-1, with 9 bases matching TRBD1. The CDR3 spans 14 residues. The V gene end was trimmed by 5 bases and the J gene end by 3 bases; junction bases not matched to a gene: 2. The V gene's germline CDR1 is MNHEY and CDR2 SMNVEV (reference sequence). CDR3 DNA sequence: TGTGCCAGCAGTAGGGACAGGGACTACAATGAGCAGTTCTTC. It is translated as CASSRDRDYNEQFF.

The chain is built from TRBV7-9 and TRBJ2-5; 13 bases fit TRBD2. The V gene end was trimmed by 1 base and the J gene end by 11 bases; junction bases not matched to a gene: 7. Germline V gene lookup returns CDR1 SEHNR and CDR2 FQNEAQ (reference sequence). CDR3 size: 15 residues. In nucleotides, the CDR3 is TGTGCCAGCAGCTTAGGACTAGCGGGAGGTGCTGAGCAGTACTTC. Its protein product is CASSLGLAGGAEQYF.

This clonotype showed up just a few times. The J gene is TRBJ2-1, the V gene TRBV7-2; TRBD2 matches at 10 bases. V shed 2 bases, J shed 8 bases, and the junction held 6 bases outside the gene matches. CDR3 length: 15 residues. The V gene's germline CDR1 is SGHTA and CDR2 FQGNSA. CDR3 protein: CASSLRSGGVYEQFF. The CDR3, as DNA: TGTGCCAGCAGCTTAAGAAGCGGGGGGGTCTATGAGCAGTTCTTC. Based on the CDR3 plus reference TRBV7-2 and TRBJ2-1, the full variable domain is GAGVSQSPSNKVTEKGKDVELRCDPISGHTALYWYRQSLGQGLEFLIYFQGNSAPDKSGLPSDRFSAERTGGSVSTLTIQRTQQEDSAVYLCASSLRSGGVYEQFFGPGTRLTVL.

The V gene is TRBV3-1, the J gene TRBJ2-7; 7 bases align to TRBD2. Germline V gene sequence: CDR1 LGHDT, CDR2 YNNKEL (reference sequence). This CDR3 comprises 13 residues. Unmatched junction bases numbered 6, after V lost 1 base and J lost 9 bases. CDR3 sequence reads: CASSQVPAGWQYF. The CDR3 bases are TGTGCCAGCAGCCAAGTGCCAGCGGGGTGGCAGTACTTC.

The table lists this clonotype with a few counts. The gene calls are TRBV27 and TRBJ2-5, with unresolved D. This CDR3 region has 13 residues. V shed 5 bases and J shed 11 bases, with 18 bases lying between them. Germline lookup yields CDR1 MNHEY and CDR2 SMNVEV (reference sequence). As DNA, the CDR3 is TGTGCCAGCAGTCCCAGAAGGTACAGTGAGCAGTACTTC. Translated, it gives CASSPRRYSEQYF.

The chain carries TRBV2 and TRBJ2-1, with D perhaps matching TRBD2 (6 bases). CDR3 length equals 15 residues. Germline CDR1 reads SNHLY; CDR2 reads FYNNEI. Trimming shortened V by 6 bases and J by 1 base, and 13 bases separated the two germline ends. The CDR3 region is CASRAGTLSYNEQFF. The CDR3 DNA reads as TGTGCCAGCAGAGCCGGGACTCTGTCCTACAATGAGCAGTTCTTC.

This clonotype was detected only a few times. The chain's CDR3 is CASSHEGLGGYEQFF. The CDR3 DNA reads as TGCGCCAGCAGCCACGAAGGACTAGGGGGGTATGAGCAGTTCTTC. The chain joins TRBV5-1 to TRBJ2-1; maybe TRBD2 (7 bases). The CDR3 totals 15 residues. Trimming removed 4 bases at V and 8 bases at J, with 19 bases between. Looked up from germline, CDR1 is SGHRS and CDR2 is YFSETQ.

This clonotype showed up just a few times. The rearrangement links TRBV20-1 to TRBJ2-1; D remains unclear. CDR3 length: 15 residues. V was trimmed by 0 bases and J by 7 bases, leaving 16 bases between them. CDR1 and CDR2 from the germline V gene are DFQATT and SNEGSKA (reference sequence). CDR3 sequence: CSARDPLVALNEQFF. Written as DNA, the CDR3 is TGCAGTGCTAGAGATCCGCTAGTGGCTTTGAATGAGCAGTTCTTC.

The table lists this clonotype with a few counts. The chain's CDR3 is CSARLSSGADTQYF. The CDR3 region has the DNA TGCAGTGCTAGATTGTCTAGCGGGGCAGATACGCAGTATTTT. This chain links TRBV20-1 with TRBJ2-3; 9 nucleotides match TRBD2. The CDR3 covers 14 residues. V dropped 2 bases and J dropped 4; count of bases not matched to a gene: 4. CDR1 is DFQATT and CDR2 is SNEGSKA in the germline V gene (reference sequence).

This clonotype was observed once. One end of the junction varies from germline; a read error may be responsible. The genes are TRBV3-1 and TRBJ2-7, with 7 bases lining up with TRBD1. From germline, CDR1 is LGHDT and CDR2 YNNKEL (reference sequence). The CDR3 is made up of 13 amino acids. The CDR3 protein is CAGSPGQRREQYF. DNA of the CDR3: TGTGCCGGCAGCCCGGGACAGAGGCGCGAGCAGTACTTC.

The J gene is TRBJ1-2, the V gene TRBV29-1; possibly TRBD1 for D (5 bases). Per germline, CDR1 SQVTM and CDR2 ANQGSEA. This CDR3 has 13 residues. V was trimmed by 0 bases and J by 4 bases, leaving 9 bases between them. The CDR3 loop reads CSVEDLGPYGYTF. CDR3 nucleotides: TGCAGCGTTGAAGATCTGGGACCCTATGGCTACACCTTC.

The rearrangement joins TRBV11-1 to TRBJ1-6; TRBD1 matches at 7 bases. Germline values: CDR1 SGHAT, CDR2 FQDESV (reference sequence). The V gene end was trimmed by 5 bases and the J gene end by 5 bases; junction bases not matched to a gene: 9. There are 16 residues in the CDR3. Here the CDR3 reads CASSAHGTDNNSPLHF. In nucleotides, the CDR3 is TGTGCCAGCAGCGCACACGGGACAGATAATAATTCACCCCTCCACTTT.

V usage is TRBV12-3 or TRBV12-4 and J usage is TRBJ2-7; TRBD1 agrees at 11 bases. CDR3 size: 14 residues. The junction had 4 bases not matched to a gene; V was cut back by 7 bases and J by 2 bases. CDR3 residues: CASNPGQGAYEQYF. For the CDR3, the DNA is TGTGCCAGCAATCCGGGACAGGGGGCCTACGAGCAGTACTTC.

This clonotype has just a few counts. The chain is built from TRBV5-1 and TRBJ2-3, with 9 bases lining up with TRBD1. The CDR3 consists of 15 residues. CDR1 is SGHRS and CDR2 is YFSETQ in the germline V gene. V gave up 4 bases and J gave up 3 bases; unmatched junction bases: 6. The CDR3 sequence: CASSIRDRVTDTQYF. CDR3 nucleotides: TGCGCCAGCAGCATCCGGGACAGGGTAACAGATACGCAGTATTTT.